These T cell receptor beta chains were read from a single sample in a study of blood T cells in healthy people across ages. TCRdb analysed the 5' RACE reads with MiXCR anew, one entry per CDR3 protein. The table records roughly 700,000 distinct CDR3 sequences, about 30% of them present only once. Input material: blood. The receptors shown here come from a woman over 75 in good health. Each CDR3 is given with its conserved first and last residue. Fields, in order: clone size, V gene, D gene, J gene, CDR3 protein, CDR3 DNA. A D gene is named only where the DNA matches it firmly. Where a row states a size, it is once, few, many or the class of an expanded clone; other rows omit it.

>NA|TRBV6-1|NA|TRBJ2-1
CASDLSLKTDEQFF
TGTGCCAGCGATCTTTCGTTGAAGACGGATGAGCAGTTCTTC
>many|TRBV13|TRBD2|TRBJ2-3
CASSLGGLGDSDTQYF
TGTGCCAGCAGCTTAGGTGGACTAGGAGATTCAGATACGCAGTATTTT
>NA|TRBV20-1|NA|TRBJ1-1
CSARAIEYTEAFF
TGCAGTGCTAGGGCGATAGAATACACTGAAGCTTTCTTT
>many|TRBV20-1|TRBD2|TRBJ2-5
CSASSGSSGGATETQYF
TGCAGTGCTTCTAGCGGATCTAGCGGGGGGGCCACAGAGACCCAGTACTTC
>many|TRBV3-1|NA|TRBJ2-5
CASSHDERETQYF
TGTGCCAGCAGCCACGACGAGAGGGAGACCCAGTACTTC
>many|TRBV3-1|TRBD2|TRBJ2-5
CASSSGLAETQYF
TGTGCCAGCAGCTCCGGACTAGCGGAGACCCAGTACTTC
>NA|TRBV13|NA|TRBJ2-7
CASSLSVEGGLEQYF
TGTGCCAGCAGCTTAAGCGTCGAGGGGGGGCTCGAGCAGTACTTC
>many|TRBV28|TRBD2|TRBJ2-7
CASPPSGGTSYEQYF
TGTGCCAGCCCCCCTAGCGGGGGTACCTCCTACGAGCAGTACTTC
>many|TRBV6-5|NA|TRBJ1-2
CASSFTGTHGGYTF
TGTGCCAGCAGCTTCACAGGGACCCACGGGGGCTACACCTTC
>NA|TRBV24-1|NA|TRBJ2-7
CATSDFGGYEQYF
TGTGCCACCAGTGATTTCGGGGGCTACGAGCAGTACTTC
>NA|TRBV27|NA|TRBJ1-5
CASSYNQPQHF
TGTGCCAGCAGTTACAATCAGCCCCAGCATTTT
>many|TRBV2|TRBD1|TRBJ1-2
CASSRETGEAEGYTF
TGTGCCAGCAGTAGGGAGACAGGGGAGGCTGAAGGCTACACCTTC
>many|TRBV5-1|NA|TRBJ1-4
CASSLDSTNEKLFF
TGCGCCAGCAGCTTGGATTCAACTAATGAAAAACTGTTTTTT
>few|TRBV7-3|NA|TRBJ2-7
CASSLGSASSYKEQYF
TGTGCCAGCAGCTTAGGTAGCGCCAGCTCCTACAAGGAGCAGTACTTC
>NA|TRBV3-1|TRBD2|TRBJ2-3
CASSRTSGNPITQYF
TGTGCCAGCAGCCGGACTAGCGGCAATCCTATTACGCAGTATTTT
>many|TRBV27|TRBD1|TRBJ1-2
CASSRQGEVFGYTF
TGTGCCAGCAGTCGGCAGGGGGAGGTCTTTGGCTACACCTTC
>NA|TRBV30|NA|TRBJ1-1
CAWSGGLEAFF
TGTGCCTGGAGTGGGGGACTCGAAGCTTTCTTT
>NA|TRBV18|TRBD1|TRBJ2-2
CASSADRVAGELFF
TGTGCCAGCTCAGCGGACAGGGTGGCCGGGGAGCTGTTTTTT
>NA|TRBV5-6|NA|TRBJ1-5
CASSLGVGLSQPQHF
TGTGCCAGCAGCTTGGGGGTTGGGCTGAGTCAGCCCCAGCATTTT
>NA|TRBV6-2/TRBV6-3|TRBD1|TRBJ1-5
CASSDGTGRNQPQHF
TGTGCCAGCAGTGATGGGACAGGGCGCAATCAGCCCCAGCATTTT
>many|TRBV29-1|TRBD2|TRBJ2-5
CSLGLAGGAQYF
TGCAGCCTTGGACTAGCGGGGGGGGCCCAGTACTTC
>few|TRBV27|NA|TRBJ1-4
CASSPEARGPNEKLFF
TGTGCCAGCAGCCCTGAGGCTCGGGGCCCAAATGAAAAACTGTTTTTT
>many|TRBV7-9|NA|TRBJ2-1
CASSLELGVGQFF
TGTGCCAGCAGCTTAGAGTTGGGCGTGGGGCAGTTCTTC
>many|TRBV6-2/TRBV6-3|TRBD1|TRBJ1-2
CASSYPGQGPINYGYTF
TGTGCCAGCAGTTACCCGGGACAGGGGCCCATTAACTATGGCTACACCTTC
>few|TRBV4-3|NA|TRBJ2-7
CASSQGANGVYEQYF
TGCGCCAGCAGCCAAGGGGCTAACGGGGTCTACGAGCAGTATTTC
>many|TRBV20-1|TRBD2|TRBJ2-3
CSARVPGLAGGRGTQYF
TGCAGTGCTAGAGTACCGGGACTAGCGGGGGGGAGGGGAACGCAGTATTTT
>few|TRBV27|NA|TRBJ1-1
CASSSNVGNRAFF
TGTGCCAGCAGTTCGAACGTGGGGAATCGGGCTTTCTTT
>NA|TRBV4-1|TRBD1|TRBJ1-1
CASSQSRIDRDEAFF
TGCGCCAGCAGCCAAAGCCGGATTGACAGGGATGAAGCTTTCTTT
>NA|TRBV5-6|TRBD1|TRBJ1-2
CASSYGQGAVGRGYTF
TGTGCCAGCAGCTATGGACAGGGGGCGGTGGGGCGAGGCTACACCTTC
>NA|TRBV20-1|TRBD1|TRBJ1-6
CSAARDRGRGPPHF
TGCAGTGCGGCGCGGGACAGGGGGCGAGGACCCCCCCACTTT
>once|TRBV20-1|NA|TRBJ2-3
CSATGAPLSADTQYF
TGCAGTGCTACAGGAGCTCCCTTATCCGCAGATACGCAGTATTTT
>many|TRBV5-1|NA|TRBJ1-2
CACRGGRPPTFYGYTF
TGCGCCTGCCGCGGGGGGCGCCCCCCGACCTTCTATGGCTACACCTTC
>many|TRBV7-3|NA|TRBJ1-1
CASSLTQGRTEAFF
TGTGCCAGCAGCTTAACTCAGGGTCGAACTGAAGCTTTCTTT
>few|TRBV20-1|TRBD1|TRBJ2-2
CSASRYAQGTGELFF
TGCAGTGCTAGCCGATATGCACAGGGGACCGGGGAGCTGTTTTTT
>many|TRBV7-2|TRBD1|TRBJ2-1
CASSHPNRGSLNEQFF
TGTGCCAGCAGCCACCCTAACAGGGGGTCCCTCAATGAGCAGTTCTTC
>many|TRBV5-1|NA|TRBJ2-4
CASSFGAKNIQYF
TGCGCCAGCAGCTTCGGAGCCAAAAACATTCAGTACTTC
>once|TRBV6-5|TRBD2|TRBJ2-3
CASSYWAGDTDTQYF
TGTGCCAGCAGTTACTGGGCGGGGGACACAGATACGCAGTATTTT
>NA|TRBV12-3/TRBV12-4|NA|TRBJ2-1
CASGSLGQFF
TGTGCCAGCGGTAGTCTGGGGCAGTTCTTC